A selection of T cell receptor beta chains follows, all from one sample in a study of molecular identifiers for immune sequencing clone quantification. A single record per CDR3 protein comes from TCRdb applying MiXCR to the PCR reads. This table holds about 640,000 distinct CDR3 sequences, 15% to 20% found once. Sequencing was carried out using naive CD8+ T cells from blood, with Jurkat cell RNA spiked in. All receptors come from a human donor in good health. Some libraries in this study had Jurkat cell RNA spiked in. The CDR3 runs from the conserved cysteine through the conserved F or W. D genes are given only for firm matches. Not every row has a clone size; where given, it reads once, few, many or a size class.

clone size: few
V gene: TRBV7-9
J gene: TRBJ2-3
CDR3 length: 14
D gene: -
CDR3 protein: CASSPKPSTDTQYF
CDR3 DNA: TGTGCCAGCAGCCCAAAACCTAGCACAGATACGCAGTATTTT

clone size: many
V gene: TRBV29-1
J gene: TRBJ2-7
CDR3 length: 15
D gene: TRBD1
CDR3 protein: CSVLVTGGVSYEQYF
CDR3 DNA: TGCAGCGTACTCGTGACAGGGGGCGTCTCCTACGAGCAGTACTTC

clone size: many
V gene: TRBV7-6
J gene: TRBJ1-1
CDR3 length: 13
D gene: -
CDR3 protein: CASSLAAGYMAFF
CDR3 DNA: TGTGCCAGCAGCTTAGCGGCGGGATATATGGCTTTCTTT

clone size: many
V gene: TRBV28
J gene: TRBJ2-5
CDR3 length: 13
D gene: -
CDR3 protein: CASSLRGLETQYF
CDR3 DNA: TGTGCCAGCAGCCTTCGGGGGTTGGAGACCCAGTACTTC

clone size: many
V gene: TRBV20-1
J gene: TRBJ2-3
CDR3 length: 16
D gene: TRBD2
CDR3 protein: CSARRLAGAESDTQYF
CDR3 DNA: TGCAGTGCTAGGAGACTAGCGGGAGCGGAGTCAGATACGCAGTATTTT

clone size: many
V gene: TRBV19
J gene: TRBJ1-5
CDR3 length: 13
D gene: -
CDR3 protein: CASSIEENQPQHF
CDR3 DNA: TGTGCCAGTAGTATAGAGGAGAATCAGCCCCAGCATTTT

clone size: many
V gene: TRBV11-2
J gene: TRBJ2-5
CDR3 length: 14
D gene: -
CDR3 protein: CASSPRWGISAQYF
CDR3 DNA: TGTGCCAGCAGCCCCAGGTGGGGCATTTCGGCCCAGTACTTC

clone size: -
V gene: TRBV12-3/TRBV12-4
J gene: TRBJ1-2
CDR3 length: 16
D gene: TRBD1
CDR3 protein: CASSLIGGGANYGYTF
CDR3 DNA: TGTGCCAGCAGCCTGATCGGAGGGGGCGCTAACTATGGCTACACCTTC

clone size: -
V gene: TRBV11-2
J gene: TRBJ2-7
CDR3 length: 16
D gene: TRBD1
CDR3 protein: CASSTSPGQLDYEQYF
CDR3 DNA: TGTGCCAGCAGTACCTCCCCGGGACAGCTGGACTACGAGCAGTACTTC

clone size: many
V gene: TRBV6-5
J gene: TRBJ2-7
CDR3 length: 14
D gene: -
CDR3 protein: CASSYFSGEDEQYF
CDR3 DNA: TGTGCCAGCAGTTACTTTTCAGGGGAGGACGAGCAGTACTTC

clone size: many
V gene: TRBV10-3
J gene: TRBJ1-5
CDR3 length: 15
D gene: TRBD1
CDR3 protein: CAISSPGQGGQPQHF
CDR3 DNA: TGTGCCATCAGTTCCCCGGGACAGGGTGGTCAGCCCCAGCATTTT

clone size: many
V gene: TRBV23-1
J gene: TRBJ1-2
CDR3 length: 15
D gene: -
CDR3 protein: CASSHRPSPYYGYTF
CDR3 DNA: TGCGCCAGCAGTCATAGGCCCTCGCCCTACTATGGCTACACCTTC

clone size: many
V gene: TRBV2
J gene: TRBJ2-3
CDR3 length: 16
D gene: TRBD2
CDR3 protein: CASSDGTSGSTDTQYF
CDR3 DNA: TGTGCCAGCAGTGACGGGACTAGCGGTTCCACAGATACGCAGTATTTT

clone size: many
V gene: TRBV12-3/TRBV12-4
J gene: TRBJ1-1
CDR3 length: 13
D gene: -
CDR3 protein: CASRPQQNTEAFF
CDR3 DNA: TGTGCCAGCAGGCCCCAGCAGAACACTGAAGCTTTCTTT

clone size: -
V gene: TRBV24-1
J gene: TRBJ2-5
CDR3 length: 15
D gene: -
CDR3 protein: CATSDLWKGQETQYF
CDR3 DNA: TGTGCCACCAGTGACCTCTGGAAGGGGCAAGAGACCCAGTACTTC

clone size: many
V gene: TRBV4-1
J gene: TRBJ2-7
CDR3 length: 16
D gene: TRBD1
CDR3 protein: CASSQEDRARSYEQYF
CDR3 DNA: TGCGCCAGCAGCCAAGAGGACAGGGCCCGCTCCTACGAGCAGTACTTC

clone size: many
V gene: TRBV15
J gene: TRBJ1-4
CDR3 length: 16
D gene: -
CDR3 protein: CATSRDRRGESEKLFF
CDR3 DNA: TGTGCCACCAGCAGAGATCGGAGAGGGGAGAGCGAAAAACTGTTTTTT

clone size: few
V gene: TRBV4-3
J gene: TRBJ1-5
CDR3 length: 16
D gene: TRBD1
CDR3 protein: CASSRDRGAGNQPQHF
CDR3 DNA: TGCGCCAGCAGCCGAGACAGGGGTGCGGGCAATCAGCCCCAGCATTTT

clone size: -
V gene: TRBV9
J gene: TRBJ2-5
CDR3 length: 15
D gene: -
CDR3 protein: CASSVGRGVRETQYF
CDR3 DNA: TGTGCCAGCAGCGTAGGCAGGGGGGTTCGAGAGACCCAGTACTTC

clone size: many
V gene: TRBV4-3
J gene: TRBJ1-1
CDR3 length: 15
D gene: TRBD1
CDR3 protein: CASSQYNRGGFGAFF
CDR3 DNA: TGCGCCAGCAGCCAATATAACAGGGGTGGGTTTGGGGCTTTCTTT

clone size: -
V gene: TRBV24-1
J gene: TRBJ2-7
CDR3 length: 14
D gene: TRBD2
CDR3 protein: CATSDLASGDEQYF
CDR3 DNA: TGTGCCACCAGTGATTTGGCTAGCGGGGACGAGCAGTACTTC

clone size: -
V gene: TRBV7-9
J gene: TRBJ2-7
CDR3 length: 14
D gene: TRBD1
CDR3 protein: CASSLTGGGSQQYF
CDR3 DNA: TGTGCCAGCAGCTTGACAGGGGGCGGCTCCCAGCAGTACTTC

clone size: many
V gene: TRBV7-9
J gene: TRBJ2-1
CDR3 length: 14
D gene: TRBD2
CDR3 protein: CASSLLPLAGEQFF
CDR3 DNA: TGTGCCAGCAGCTTGTTACCCCTAGCGGGGGAGCAGTTCTTC

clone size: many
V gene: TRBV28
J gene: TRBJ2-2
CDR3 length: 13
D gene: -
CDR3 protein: CASSLLNTGELFF
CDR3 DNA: TGTGCCAGTAGCCTCTTGAACACCGGGGAGCTGTTTTTT

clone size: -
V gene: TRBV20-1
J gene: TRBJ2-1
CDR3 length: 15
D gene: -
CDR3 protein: CSARDLPGAYSEQFF
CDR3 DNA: TGCAGTGCTAGAGATCTCCCAGGGGCTTACAGTGAGCAGTTCTTC

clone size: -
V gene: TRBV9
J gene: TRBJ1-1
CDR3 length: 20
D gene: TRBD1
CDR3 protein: CASSLSGRGTGGIMNTEAFF
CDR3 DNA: TGTGCCAGCAGCCTTAGCGGAAGGGGGACAGGGGGTATAATGAACACTGAAGCTTTCTTT